This T cell receptor (beta chain) was captured in a study of T cells after yellow fever vaccination. Study-wide findings and caveats: Reappearing after the booster were most of the clones from primary vaccination (around 96% CD4, 85% to 90% CD8). Abundant clonotypes from the bulk population could get into FACS-sorted repertoires as contaminants. Peak timing came faster in the weaker secondary response, day 5 versus 15.

This clonotype was seen more than once but under ten times. Its specificity is not known. Synthesis of TCR cDNA relied on 5'RACE template switching, which attached a universal primer site and UMIs. TCRdb recomputed calls from the 5' RACE reads with MiXCR, one row per CDR3 protein. Here the sample spans hundreds of thousands of distinct CDR3 sequences, roughly 19% being singletons. V shed 4 bases and J 7 bases; nucleotides not matched to a gene: 4. The CDR3 extends over 13 amino acids. The V gene's germline CDR1 is SGHDT and CDR2 YYEEEE. The sample here was PBMCs, taken 15 days after the yellow fever booster vaccination. This receptor was obtained from a man between 25 and 39 years old who received the YFV17D yellow fever vaccine. The chain has TRBV5-6 and TRBJ2-7; TRBD2 matches at 11 bases. DNA for the CDR3: TGTGCCAGCAGCGTGGGACTAGCGGAAGAGCAGTACTTC. Encoded protein: CASSVGLAEEQYF.